Listed here are 11 T cell receptor beta chains from one sample, sequenced in a study of cytomegalovirus exposure and HLA in healthy donors. With 60 Vbeta and 13 Jbeta primers, the PCR was carried out. The data were produced by immunoSEQ multiplex PCR, yet TCRdb's version contains in-frame clones alone and is incomplete. Of some 77,000 clones in the sample, 70% to 80% were seen once. Sequences were obtained from PBMCs. These receptors came from a young man in good health and CMV-seronegative.

V usage is TRBV6-1 and J usage is TRBJ2-5; no definite D call. V was pared by 4 bases and J by 7 bases, with 13 bases between. Germline CDR1 and CDR2: MNHNS and SASEGT. The CDR3 is 13 amino acids. The CDR3 DNA reads as TGTGCCAGCAGTGCGACCCCCCCGGGGACCCAGTACTTC. This sequence encodes CASSATPPGTQYF.

The genes are TRBV25-1 and TRBJ2-1; 7 nucleotides agree with TRBD2. V gave up 6 bases and J gave up 3 bases; unmatched junction bases: 8. The CDR3 length is 15 residues. CDR1 is MGHDK, CDR2 SYGVNS, per germline. CDR3 in DNA: TGTGCCAGCAGGAGGAGCGGGACTTACTACAATGAGCAGTTCTTC. Translating gives CASRRSGTYYNEQFF.

The genes are TRBV30 and TRBJ2-6, with 9 nucleotides matching TRBD1. CDR1 GTSNPN and CDR2 SVGIG come from the germline V gene (reference sequence). After removal of 0 bases from V and 2 bases from J, the junction contained 8 bases not matched to a gene. The CDR3 length is 18 residues. CDR3 in DNA: TGTGCCTGGAGTGTCAGGAGACAGGGGGAACCTGGGGCCAACGTCCTGACTTTC. This codes for CAWSVRRQGEPGANVLTF.

Only a few counts were recorded for this clone. The chain carries TRBV10-1 and TRBJ2-1, with D unresolved. Trimming shortened V by 8 bases and J by 1 base, and 6 bases separated the two germline ends. This CDR3 region has 12 residues. Germline-derived CDR1 and CDR2 are WNHNN and SYGVQD (reference sequence). CDR3 protein: CASGPSYNEQFF. CDR3 bases: TGCGCCAGCGGGCCATCCTACAATGAGCAGTTCTTC.

CDR3 coding DNA: TGCGCCAGCAGCCAATTGACAGCCTCCTACGAGCAGTACTTC. It yields the protein CASSQLTASYEQYF. The chain joins TRBV4-1 to TRBJ2-7; TRBD1 might be the D (5 bases). Trimming stripped 2 bases from V and 0 bases from J, with 8 bases between. CDR3 size: 14 residues. From germline, CDR1 is MGHRA and CDR2 YSYEKL.

V usage is TRBV6-4 and J usage is TRBJ2-7; 12 bases are shared with TRBD2. The CDR3 loop spans 17 amino acids. V lost 6 bases to trimming and J lost 4 bases; unmatched junction nucleotides: 13. Germline CDR1 and CDR2: MRHNA and SNTAGT. CDR3 sequence reads: CASRGIVTSGRGYEQYF. The CDR3 nucleotides are TGTGCCAGCAGGGGGATCGTGACTAGCGGGAGAGGATACGAGCAGTACTTC.

This clone was seen a few times. The gene calls are TRBV7-3 and TRBJ1-6; D uncertain. The CDR3 extends over 13 amino acids. The V end lost 3 bases, the J end lost 7 bases, and 7 bases lay between the germline ends. The V gene's germline CDR1 is SGHTA and CDR2 FQGTGA. CDR3 sequence: CASSLIQNSPLHF. The CDR3 nucleotides are TGTGCCAGCAGCTTGATTCAGAATTCACCCCTCCACTTT.

This chain joins TRBV7-9 and TRBJ2-5; TRBD2 matches at 12 bases. Germline CDR1 and CDR2: SEHNR and FQNEAQ (reference sequence). The CDR3 runs 17 residues. J lost 1 base, V lost 5 bases, and 8 bases had no gene match. This chain's CDR3 is CASSLGTSGSPQETQYF. The CDR3 DNA reads as TGTGCCAGCAGCCTAGGGACTAGCGGGTCCCCCCAAGAGACCCAGTACTTC.

This chain connects TRBV19 to TRBJ2-7; no clear D. Germline-derived CDR1 and CDR2 are LNHDA and SQIVND (reference sequence). V was trimmed by 1 base and J by 4 bases, leaving 11 bases between them. The CDR3 is 14 residues long. The CDR3 nucleotides read TGTGCCAGTAGTATAGTTGTGGCAGATTACGAGCAGTACTTC. This gives the protein CASSIVVADYEQYF.

The chain links TRBV27 to TRBJ1-2; D is possibly TRBD1 (5 bases). The V and J ends lost 3 bases and 0 bases respectively, with 8 bases between them. The CDR3 covers 14 residues. Germline lookup yields CDR1 MNHEY and CDR2 SMNVEV (reference sequence). CDR3 amino acids: CASSFQGTNYGYTF. The DNA for the CDR3 is TGTGCCAGCAGTTTTCAGGGAACTAACTATGGCTACACCTTC.

This clone was counted once. The chain joins TRBV4-2 to TRBJ2-5, with 8 nucleotides matching TRBD1. The CDR3 length is 16 residues. V shed 0 bases and J 5 bases; nucleotides not matched to a gene: 8. Per germline, CDR1 LGHNA and CDR2 YNFKEQ. The CDR3 coding sequence is TGTGCCAGCAGCCAAGATAGGGCAGGGGGCTACGAGACCCAGTACTTC. It specifies CASSQDRAGGYETQYF.